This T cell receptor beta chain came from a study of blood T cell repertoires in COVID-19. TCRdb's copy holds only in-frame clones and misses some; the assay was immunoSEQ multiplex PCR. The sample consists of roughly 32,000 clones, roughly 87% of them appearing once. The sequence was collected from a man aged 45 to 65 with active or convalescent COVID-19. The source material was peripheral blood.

CDR3 DNA sequence: TGTGCCAGCAGGGCTAGCGGTAGAACCTACGAGCAGTACTTC. Translated, it gives CASRASGRTYEQYF. The rearrangement uses TRBV27 and TRBJ2-7, with 7 bases identical to TRBD2. This CDR3 is built from 14 residues. Germline-derived CDR1 and CDR2 are MNHEY and SMNVEV (reference sequence). The V and J ends lost 6 bases and 2 bases, in that order; junction bases with no gene match: 7.